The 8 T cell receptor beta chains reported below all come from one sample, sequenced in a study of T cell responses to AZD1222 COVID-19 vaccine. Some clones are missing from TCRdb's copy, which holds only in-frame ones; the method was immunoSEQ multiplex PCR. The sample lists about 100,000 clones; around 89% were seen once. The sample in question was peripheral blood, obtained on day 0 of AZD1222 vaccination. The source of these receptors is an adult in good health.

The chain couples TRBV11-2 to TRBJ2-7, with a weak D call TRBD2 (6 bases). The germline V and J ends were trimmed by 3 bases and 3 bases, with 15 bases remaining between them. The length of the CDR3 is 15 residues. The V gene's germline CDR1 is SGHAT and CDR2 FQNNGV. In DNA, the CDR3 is TGTGCCAGCAGCTTTGGACTATCTGACTTCTACGAGCAGTACTTC. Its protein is CASSFGLSDFYEQYF.

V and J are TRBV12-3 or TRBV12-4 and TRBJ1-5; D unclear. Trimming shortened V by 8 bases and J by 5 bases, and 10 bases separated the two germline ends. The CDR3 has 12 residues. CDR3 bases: TGTGCCAGCTCCCCCGGGGATCAGCCCCAGCATTTT. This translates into CASSPGDQPQHF.

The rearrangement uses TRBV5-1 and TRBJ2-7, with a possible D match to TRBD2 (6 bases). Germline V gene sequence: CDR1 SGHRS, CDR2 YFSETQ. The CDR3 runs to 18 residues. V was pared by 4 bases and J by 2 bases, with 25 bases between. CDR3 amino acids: CASSTPRGRANAPYEQYF. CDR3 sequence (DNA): TGCGCCAGCAGCACCCCGCGGGGCCGGGCCAATGCGCCCTACGAGCAGTACTTC.

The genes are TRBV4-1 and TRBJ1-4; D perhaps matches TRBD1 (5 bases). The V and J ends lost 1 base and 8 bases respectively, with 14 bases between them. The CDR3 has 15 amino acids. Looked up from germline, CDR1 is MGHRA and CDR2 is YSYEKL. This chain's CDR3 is CASSQGPGRDEKLFF. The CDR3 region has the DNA TGCGCCAGCAGCCAAGGTCCAGGGAGGGACGAAAAACTGTTTTTT.

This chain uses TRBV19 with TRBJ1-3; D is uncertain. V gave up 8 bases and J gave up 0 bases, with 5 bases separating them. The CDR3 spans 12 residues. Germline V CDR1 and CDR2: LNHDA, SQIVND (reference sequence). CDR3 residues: CASYSSGNTIYF. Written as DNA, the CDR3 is TGTGCCAGTTACAGCTCTGGAAACACCATATATTTT.

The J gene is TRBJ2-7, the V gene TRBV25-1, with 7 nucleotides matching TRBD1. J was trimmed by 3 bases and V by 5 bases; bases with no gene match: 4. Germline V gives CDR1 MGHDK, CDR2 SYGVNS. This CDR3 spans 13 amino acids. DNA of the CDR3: TGTGCCAGCAGTCCAGGGGGAAACTACGAGCAGTACTTC. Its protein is CASSPGGNYEQYF.

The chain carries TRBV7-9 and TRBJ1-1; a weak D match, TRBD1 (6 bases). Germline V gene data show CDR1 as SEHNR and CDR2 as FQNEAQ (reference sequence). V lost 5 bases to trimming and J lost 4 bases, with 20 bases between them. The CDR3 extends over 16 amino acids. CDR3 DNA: TGTGCCAGCAGCCTTAGAGACAGGCCGGGAGGCACTGAAGCTTTCTTT. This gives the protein CASSLRDRPGGTEAFF.

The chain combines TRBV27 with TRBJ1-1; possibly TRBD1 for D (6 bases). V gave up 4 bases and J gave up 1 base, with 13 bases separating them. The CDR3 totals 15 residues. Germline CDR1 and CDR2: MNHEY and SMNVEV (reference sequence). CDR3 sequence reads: CASSSWNRENTEAFF. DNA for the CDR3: TGTGCCAGCAGTTCATGGAACAGGGAGAACACTGAAGCTTTCTTT.